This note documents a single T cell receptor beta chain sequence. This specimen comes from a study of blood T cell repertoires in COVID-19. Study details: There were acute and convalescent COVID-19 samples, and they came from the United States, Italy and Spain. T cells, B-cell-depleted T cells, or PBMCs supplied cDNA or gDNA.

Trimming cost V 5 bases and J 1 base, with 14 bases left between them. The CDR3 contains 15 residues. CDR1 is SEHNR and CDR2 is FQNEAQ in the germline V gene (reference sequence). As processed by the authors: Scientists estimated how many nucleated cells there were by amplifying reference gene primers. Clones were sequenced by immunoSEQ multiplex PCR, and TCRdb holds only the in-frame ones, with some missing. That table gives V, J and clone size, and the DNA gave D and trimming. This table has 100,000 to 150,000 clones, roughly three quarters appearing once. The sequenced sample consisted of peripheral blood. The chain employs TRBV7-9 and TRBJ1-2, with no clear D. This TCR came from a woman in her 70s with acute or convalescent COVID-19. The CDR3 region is CASSPFFERNYGYTF. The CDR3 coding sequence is TGTGCCAGCAGCCCCTTTTTTGAGCGTAACTATGGCTACACCTTC.